These T cell receptor beta chains were read from a single sample in a study of blood T cell repertoires in COVID-19. TCRdb keeps only in-frame clones here, not all; method: immunoSEQ multiplex PCR. The sample carries 200,000 to 250,000 clones, 84% recorded once. Sequences were obtained from PBMCs or T cells enriched from blood (not recorded which). All receptors come from a man aged 60 to 75 who had recovered from COVID-19. Both conserved end residues are part of each CDR3. D genes are given only for firm matches. Rows may omit the clone size; those that give it use once, few, many or a size class.

V	D	J	size	DNA	CDR3
TRBV24-1	TRBD1	TRBJ2-1	.	TGTGCCACCAGTGGAAGGGGGACAGGGAACGACAATGAGCAGTTCTTC	CATSGRGTGNDNEQFF
TRBV5-8	.	TRBJ1-2	.	TGTGCCAGCAGCTTGGGGGGGGGCTCCGTCTATGGCTACACCTTC	CASSLGGGSVYGYTF
TRBV29-1	.	TRBJ2-7	.	TGCAGCTTCTCACCCAGTGCTTACGAGCAGTACTTC	CSFSPSAYEQYF
TRBV5-1	.	TRBJ2-2	once	TGCGCCAGCAGTTCTGGGCAGGTGGACACCGGGGAGCTGTTTTTT	CASSSGQVDTGELFF
TRBV10-1	TRBD2	TRBJ2-3	.	TGCGCCAGCAGTGACCCGGGACTAGCGAGGGCAGATACGCAGTATTTT	CASSDPGLARADTQYF
TRBV2	TRBD1	TRBJ1-2	.	TGTGCCAGCAGTGAAGAGACAGGGAAGGACACCTTC	CASSEETGKDTF
TRBV9	TRBD2	TRBJ2-2	.	TGTGCCAGCAGCGTAGACTGGACTAGAAGGACCGGGGAGCTGTTTTTT	CASSVDWTRRTGELFF
TRBV10-3	TRBD2	TRBJ2-5	.	TGTGCCATCAGTGAGTCGAGGAATTCGGGGGGTTCGCGAGAGACCCAGTACTTC	CAISESRNSGGSRETQYF
TRBV14	TRBD2	TRBJ2-3	.	TGTGCCAGCAGCCAAGATTCAAGCGGGGGGCTACTACATACGCAGTATTTT	CASSQDSSGGLLHTQYF
TRBV15	.	TRBJ2-5	.	TGTGCCACCAGCCAAAACAGGGAAGAGACCCAGTACTTC	CATSQNREETQYF
TRBV2	TRBD1	TRBJ2-6	.	TGTGCCAGCAGTGGTGCCAGGGGGTTCATCTCTGGGGCCAACGTCCTGACTTTC	CASSGARGFISGANVLTF
TRBV24-1	TRBD1	TRBJ1-2	.	TGTGCCACCAGTGATCCCGGGACAGGGATTGACTATGGCTACACCTTC	CATSDPGTGIDYGYTF
TRBV7-2	TRBD1	TRBJ1-1	.	TGTGCCAGCAGCTTAAGAGCCGGGACAGGGCGATTGAACACTGAAGCTTTCTTT	CASSLRAGTGRLNTEAFF
TRBV10-3	TRBD1	TRBJ2-1	.	TGTGCCATCGGGACAGGGAGGGACTACAATGAGCAGTTCTTC	CAIGTGRDYNEQFF
TRBV11-1	.	TRBJ1-1	.	TGTGCCAGCAGGCCTACAGGGTACGCTGAAGCTTTCTTT	CASRPTGYAEAFF
TRBV19	.	TRBJ2-3	.	TGTGCCAGTAATCGACGACTTAGCCACGCAGATACGCAGTATTTT	CASNRRLSHADTQYF
TRBV10-3	TRBD1	TRBJ1-2	.	TGTGCCATCAGTGAGTCGGCAGGGGGTAGTGGCTACACCTTC	CAISESAGGSGYTF
TRBV4-3	.	TRBJ2-3	.	TGCGCCAGCAGCCAGCTGGGGCCTGCAGGGGCCGTCACAGATACGCAGTATTTT	CASSQLGPAGAVTDTQYF
TRBV6-6	TRBD1	TRBJ1-6	.	TGTGCCAGCAGGAGAGAGACAGGGGTACATTCACCCCTCCACTTT	CASRRETGVHSPLHF
TRBV2	TRBD1	TRBJ2-2	.	TGTGCCAGCAGCGAACTGGGACAGGGAACCGGGGAGCTGTTTTTT	CASSELGQGTGELFF
TRBV6-2/TRBV6-3	TRBD2	TRBJ2-3	.	TGTGCCAGCAGTTACTCGATTCTAGCGGAAAACACAGATACGCAGTATTTT	CASSYSILAENTDTQYF
TRBV19	TRBD1	TRBJ1-2	.	TGTGCCAGTAGTATTGCGGCAGGGGACAGCTATGGCTACACCTTC	CASSIAAGDSYGYTF
TRBV12-5	TRBD1	TRBJ1-3	.	TGTGCTAGTGGTCCACCGGGCCAGGGGGCTGGAAACACCATATATTTT	CASGPPGQGAGNTIYF
TRBV12-3/TRBV12-4	TRBD2	TRBJ2-2	.	TGTGCCAGCACCCCCCGGGGGGGCGGGGAGCTGTTTTTT	CASTPRGGGELFF
TRBV7-2	.	TRBJ2-3	.	TGTGCCAGCAGCTTGCAGGGTGATGGCGGCACAGATACGCAGTATTTT	CASSLQGDGGTDTQYF
TRBV19	.	TRBJ2-1	.	TGTGCCAGTAGTGAGGGGCACAGGGTAGGTAATGAGCAGTTCTTC	CASSEGHRVGNEQFF
TRBV9	TRBD1	TRBJ1-4	once	TGTGCCAGCAGCGCGGCCGGGACAGGGGGCTCGACTGATGAAAAACTGTTTTTT	CASSAAGTGGSTDEKLFF
TRBV18	TRBD1	TRBJ1-1	.	TGTGCCAGCTCAGGGACAGGGTTGAACACTGAAGCTTTCTTT	CASSGTGLNTEAFF
TRBV7-2	.	TRBJ2-2	.	TGTGCCAGCAAGCAGGGTTCGGACACCGGGGAGCTGTTTTTT	CASKQGSDTGELFF
TRBV5-1	.	TRBJ1-1	few	TGCGCCAGCAGCTTGATCTTACTCGGGGACACTGAAGCTTTCTTT	CASSLILLGDTEAFF
TRBV29-1	.	TRBJ1-3	.	TGCAGCGTTGATTGGACAGACTCTGGAAACACCATATATTTT	CSVDWTDSGNTIYF
TRBV6-6	.	TRBJ1-4	.	TGTGCCAGCACCAGGGCAGGTGAAAAACTGTTTTTT	CASTRAGEKLFF
TRBV11-2	.	TRBJ1-2	once	TGTGCCAGCAGCTTACAGGGTATTGGCTACACCTTC	CASSLQGIGYTF
TRBV19	TRBD1	TRBJ1-6	.	TGTGCCAGTAGCCTAGGGGGACAGGGGAATTCACCCCTCCACTTT	CASSLGGQGNSPLHF
TRBV6-2/TRBV6-3	.	TRBJ1-2	.	TGTGCCAGCAGCCGAGATCCCGCCAGAGCGTATGGCTACACCTTC	CASSRDPARAYGYTF
TRBV7-2	TRBD2	TRBJ2-1	.	TGTGCCAGCAGCTTATCCAGCGGGGGGGCGGATGAGCAGTTCTTC	CASSLSSGGADEQFF
TRBV11-2	TRBD2	TRBJ2-2	.	TGTGCCAGCAGCTCTGGACTAGCGGCAACCGGGGAGCTGTTTTTT	CASSSGLAATGELFF
TRBV5-1	.	TRBJ1-2	.	TGCGCCAGCAGCGAGGCAGGGTTGTATGGCTACACCTTC	CASSEAGLYGYTF
TRBV2	TRBD1	TRBJ1-1	.	TGTGCCAGCATAAGGGAGGGACAGGTGGGCACTGAAGCTTTCTTT	CASIREGQVGTEAFF
TRBV27	TRBD1	TRBJ2-7	.	TGTGCCAGCAGAGTTCCGGGACAGGGCTGGGTCGAGCAGTACTTC	CASRVPGQGWVEQYF
TRBV6-2/TRBV6-3	TRBD1	TRBJ1-2	.	TGTGCCAGCAGTTACGGGGGACAGAACTATGGCTACACCTTC	CASSYGGQNYGYTF
TRBV24-1	TRBD1	TRBJ2-1	few	TGTGCCACCAGTGACCCGAACAGGGGGCAGCGCGATGAGCAGTTCTTC	CATSDPNRGQRDEQFF
TRBV7-8	TRBD1	TRBJ2-2	.	TGTGCCAGCAGCTCCCGTCCGGGACAGGGTGCCGGGGAGCTGTTTTTT	CASSSRPGQGAGELFF
TRBV19	.	TRBJ1-6	.	TGTGCCAGTAGCCCGCGGACAGACAATAATTCACCCCTCCACTTT	CASSPRTDNNSPLHF
TRBV5-8	.	TRBJ1-2	.	TGTGCCAGCAGCCAGTATACAGGGAATGGCTACACCTTC	CASSQYTGNGYTF
TRBV3-1/TRBV3-2	.	TRBJ1-1	few	TGTGCCAGCAGCCAAGGGGGCTTGAACACTGAAGCTTTCTTT	CASSQGGLNTEAFF
TRBV7-8	.	TRBJ1-5	.	TGTGCCAGCAGCTTAGTAAATCAGCCCCAGCATTTT	CASSLVNQPQHF
TRBV3-1/TRBV3-2	TRBD2	TRBJ2-5	.	TGTGCCAGCAGCCCCCGGACTAGCGAAGAGACCCAGTACTTC	CASSPRTSEETQYF